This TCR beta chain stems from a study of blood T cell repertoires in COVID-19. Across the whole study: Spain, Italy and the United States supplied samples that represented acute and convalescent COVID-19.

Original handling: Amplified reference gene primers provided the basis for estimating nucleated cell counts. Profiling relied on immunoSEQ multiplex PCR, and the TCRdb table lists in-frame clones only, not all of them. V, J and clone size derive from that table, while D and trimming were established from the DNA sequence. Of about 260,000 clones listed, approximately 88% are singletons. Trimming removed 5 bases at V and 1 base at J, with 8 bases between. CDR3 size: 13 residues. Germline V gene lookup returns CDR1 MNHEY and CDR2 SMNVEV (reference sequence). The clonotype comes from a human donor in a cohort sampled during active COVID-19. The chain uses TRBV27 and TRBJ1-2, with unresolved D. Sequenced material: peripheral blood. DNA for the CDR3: TGTGCCAGCAGTATGACACGTAACTATGGCTACACCTTC. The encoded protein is CASSMTRNYGYTF.